This record concerns one T cell receptor beta chain sequence. This clone was seen a handful of times. Its antigen is still unknown. Base qualities are not at hand, and no much larger clone is one base apart. This entry is derived from a study of blood T cell repertoires in COVID-19 (dated by TCRdb to 2020 to 2022). Notes on the research overall: Collaborator samples came from the United States, Italy and Spain and covered acute and convalescent phases of COVID-19. The repertoires were released in a freely available public database intended as a resource for research on the immune response to SARS-CoV-2. HLA class I and class II types, where available, came from metadata supplied by the sample provider rather than from assay-based typing. The material from the prospective study consisted of cDNA or gDNA derived from T cells, B-cell-depleted T cells, or PBMCs. Sample metadata almost always included a de-identified subject ID, COVID-19 status, age in years and sex. Deeply sampled blood TCRbeta repertoires from subjects exposed to, actively infected with, or recovered from COVID-19 were included in the dataset. The samples were drawn from the first 160 participants of the ongoing ImmuneRACE study and from 1,254 subjects provided by 6 global collaborators. Overall study results and their limits: How much clinical and demographic metadata was included differed by source and by participant, and the metadata was provided uncurated.

In the prospective study, participants were 18 to 89 years old, resided in about two dozen geographic areas of the United States, and were enrolled through a virtual design. Cohort assignment in the prospective study relied on participant-reported clinical history from a screening survey and a study questionnaire. ImmuneRACE Cohort 3 recovered participants were defined by two consecutive negative NP/OP PCR tests, healthcare professional clearance, or symptom resolution. In the prospective study, whole blood, serum and a nasopharyngeal or oropharyngeal swab were collected from each participant by mobile phlebotomists. Additional blood draws and questionnaires over an approximately two-month period could optionally be provided by prospective study participants. Before DNA extraction, blood samples from the prospective study were shipped at room temperature or frozen. The germline V gene gives CDR1 as LGHNA and CDR2 as YSLEER. The CDR3 runs 15 amino acids, cysteine and phenylalanine included. The retained sequence is limited to the CDR3, 45 bases, with the frame set at the first base. V loses 0 bases, J loses 2 bases, and the germline ends lie 11 bases apart.

TCRbeta CDR3 regions were amplified from genomic DNA by means of the immunoSEQ Assay, a bias-controlled multiplex PCR. The original pipeline was this. Nucleated cell counts per sample were estimated from amplification of reference gene primers within the assay. To quantify the absolute abundance of each unique TCRbeta CDR3 rearrangement, sequence reads were collapsed and filtered. For each sample, productive Simpson clonality was calculated as the square root of Simpson's diversity index across productive rearrangements. The source is immuneACCESS, and TCRdb retained only in-frame sequences with V and J called. Part of the clones is not carried over; for the studies checked, unresolved V genes explain less than half of this, and the remainder is unexplained. V and J calls and clone size are as listed in that table; D and trimming were resolved from the DNA. The sample data list about 200,000 clones, and approximately 90% of these were observed just once. Jointly, the top ten make up about 2.3% of the sample.

This chain joins TRBV4-3 to TRBJ2-7; possibly the D gene is TRBD2, per 5 matching bases. Sequencing was carried out using PBMCs or T cells enriched from blood (not recorded which). This TCR was recovered from a woman aged 25 to 39 who had recovered from COVID-19. The DNA sequence is as follows: TGCGCCAGCAGCCAAGAAGGCGAGAGGGCCTACGAGCAGTACTTC. This sequence encodes CASSQEGERAYEQYF.